The 15 T cell receptor beta chains below were found in one sample sequenced in a study of blood T cell repertoires in COVID-19. This table comes from immunoSEQ multiplex PCR, and its TCRdb copy is limited to in-frame clones, with some not included. The sample holds around 81,000 clones, approximately 86% seen once. The sequencing sample was made of peripheral blood. The source of these receptors is a woman in her sixties or seventies with acute or convalescent COVID-19.

The chain is built from TRBV7-2 and TRBJ2-3, with D possibly being TRBD2 (5 bases). CDR3 length: 15 residues. The V gene lost 5 bases and the J gene lost 5 bases, with 17 bases spanning the gap. Germline CDR1 reads SGHTA; CDR2 reads FQGNSA. This chain's CDR3 is CASSPDWEPQDTQYF. CDR3 nucleotides: TGTGCCAGCAGCCCGGACTGGGAACCCCAAGATACGCAGTATTTT.

V usage is TRBV5-1 and J usage is TRBJ2-1; 8 positions agree with TRBD1. V was pared by 8 bases and J by 4 bases, with 11 bases of the junction left unmatched. Germline lookup yields CDR1 SGHRS and CDR2 YFSETQ. The CDR3 is made up of 15 amino acids. The CDR3 spells CASQIPGGHYNEQFF. The CDR3 DNA reads as TGCGCCAGTCAAATTCCAGGGGGCCATTACAATGAGCAGTTCTTC.

The chain joins TRBV6-2 or TRBV6-3 to TRBJ2-5; D unclear. CDR1 and CDR2 from the germline V gene are MNHEY and SVGEGT. V lost 6 bases and J 5 bases, leaving 7 bases between the germline ends. The CDR3 covers 11 residues. CDR3 in DNA: TGTGCCAGCAGCCTGGGCGAGACCCAGTACTTC. Amino acid sequence: CASSLGETQYF.

This rearrangement joins TRBV2 to TRBJ2-7, with no clear D. This CDR3 is 11 amino acids long. V was cut by 8 bases and J by 2 bases, with 7 bases left in between. The germline V gene has CDR1 SNHLY and CDR2 FYNNEI. The CDR3 spells CASCFAYEQYF. CDR3 nucleotide sequence: TGTGCCAGCTGTTTCGCCTACGAGCAGTACTTC.

The chain joins TRBV7-3 to TRBJ2-5; 13 nucleotides line up with TRBD2. V lost 4 bases, J lost 1 base, and 3 bases stayed unmatched. Germline V gives CDR1 SGHTA, CDR2 FQGTGA. This CDR3 contains 16 residues. The CDR3 bases are TGTGCCAGCAGCTCCACTAGCGGGGGGGGCCAAGAGACCCAGTACTTC. Translation: CASSSTSGGGQETQYF.

V and J are TRBV3-1 (or the pseudogene TRBV3-2) and TRBJ2-2, with D maybe TRBD2 (5 bases). Germline lookup yields CDR1 LGHDT and CDR2 YNNKEL (reference sequence). This CDR3 is 14 amino acids long. Trimming shortened V by 0 bases and J by 5 bases, and 7 bases separated the two germline ends. The CDR3 here is CASSQDWRTGELFF. The CDR3 region has the DNA TGTGCCAGCAGCCAAGATTGGAGGACCGGGGAGCTGTTTTTT.

The genes are TRBV2 and TRBJ2-2; D might be TRBD2 (5 bases). Germline values: CDR1 SNHLY, CDR2 FYNNEI. The CDR3 length is 15 residues. Trimming cost V 3 bases and J 0 bases, with 8 bases left between them. The CDR3, as DNA: TGTGCCAGCAGTGAGGCGGGTGCGAACACCGGGGAGCTGTTTTTT. Its protein is CASSEAGANTGELFF.

The rearrangement links TRBV6-5 to TRBJ2-7; 13 bases match TRBD2. The CDR3 has 14 amino acids. The V gene end was trimmed by 8 bases and the J gene end by 5 bases; junction bases not matched to a gene: 6. CDR1 MNHEY and CDR2 SVGAGI come from the germline V gene. The DNA of the CDR3 is TGTGCCAGCGAAGGACTAGCGGGAGCCAACGAGCAGTACTTC. It specifies CASEGLAGANEQYF.

The chain recombines TRBV28 with TRBJ2-7; D is unresolved. CDR1 and CDR2 from the germline V gene are MDHEN and SYDVKM. V lost 5 bases, J lost 5 bases, and 10 bases lay in between. This CDR3 has 12 amino acids. The CDR3 DNA follows: TGTGCCAGCAGTCCCCCCACGGACGAGCAGTACTTC. Translation: CASSPPTDEQYF.

V and J are TRBV4-1 and TRBJ1-4; 10 nucleotides match TRBD1. CDR3 size: 15 residues. J lost 8 bases, V lost 0 bases, and 3 bases had no gene match. Germline V lookup: CDR1 MGHRA, CDR2 YSYEKL. As DNA, the CDR3 is TGCGCCAGCAGCCAAGATGGGACAGGGGAGGAAAAACTGTTTTTT. This translates into CASSQDGTGEEKLFF.

This clone is a singleton in its sample. The chain couples TRBV9 to TRBJ2-2, with TRBD1 matching over 10 bases. CDR3 length: 15 amino acids. The trim removed 6 bases at V and 5 bases at J, leaving 7 bases unmatched. Germline values: CDR1 SGDLS, CDR2 YYNGEE. Written as DNA, the CDR3 is TGTGCCAGCACGCCCGGGACAGGGGTTACCGGGGAGCTGTTTTTT. Residues: CASTPGTGVTGELFF. Looking up the rest from reference TRBV9 and TRBJ2-2 gives the full variable domain: DSGVTQTPKHLITATGQRVTLRCSPRSGDLSVYWYQQSLDQGLQFLIQYYNGEERAKGNILERFSAQQFPDLHSELNLSSLELGDSALYFCASTPGTGVTGELFFGEGSRLTVL.

The rearrangement joins TRBV24-1 to TRBJ2-2; possibly TRBD1 for D (5 bases). This CDR3 has 17 amino acids. Trimming took off 2 bases at V and 3 bases at J, with 15 bases between the two ends. Germline values: CDR1 KGHDR, CDR2 SFDVKD. CDR3: CATSDYGQGWDTGELFF. The CDR3 DNA is TGTGCCACCAGTGATTATGGCCAGGGTTGGGACACCGGGGAGCTGTTTTTT.

CDR3 sequence: CASSQDSGRRSPGYTF. CDR3 sequence (DNA): TGCGCCAGCAGCCAAGATAGTGGGAGAAGATCTCCGGGCTACACCTTC. The rearrangement links TRBV4-3 to TRBJ1-2; D call uncertain. Trimming pared 0 bases from V and 8 bases from J, leaving 19 bases between. CDR3 length equals 16 residues. Germline V gene lookup returns CDR1 LGHNA and CDR2 YSLEER.

The chain joins TRBV18 to TRBJ2-3; the match to TRBD2 covers 11 bases. The length of the CDR3 is 16 residues. Germline V gene data show CDR1 as KGHSH and CDR2 as LQKENI. The V segment lost 3 bases and the J segment 0 bases; nucleotides outside the gene matches: 2. Here the CDR3 reads CASSPRTSGSTDTQYF. The DNA for the CDR3 is TGTGCCAGCTCACCGAGGACTAGCGGGAGCACAGATACGCAGTATTTT.

V and J are TRBV21-1 and TRBJ1-2. TRBV21-1 is designated a pseudogene. This CDR3 has 17 residues. CDR3 loop: CASSKDCGTSTNYGYTF. The CDR3 DNA follows: TGTGCCAGCAGCAAAGACTGCGGGACGAGCACTAACTATGGCTACACCTTC.